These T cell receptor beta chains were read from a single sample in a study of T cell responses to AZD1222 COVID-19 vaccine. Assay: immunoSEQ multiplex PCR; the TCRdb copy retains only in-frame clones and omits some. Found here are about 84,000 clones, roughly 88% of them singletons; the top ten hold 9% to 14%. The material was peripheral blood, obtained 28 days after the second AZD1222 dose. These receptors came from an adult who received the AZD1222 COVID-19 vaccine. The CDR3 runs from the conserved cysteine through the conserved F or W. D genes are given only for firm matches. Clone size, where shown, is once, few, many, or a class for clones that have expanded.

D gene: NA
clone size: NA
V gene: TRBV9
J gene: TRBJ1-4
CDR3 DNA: TGTGCCAGCAGCGGATCCGCTAGTAGTAATGAAAAACTGTTTTTT
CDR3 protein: CASSGSASSNEKLFF

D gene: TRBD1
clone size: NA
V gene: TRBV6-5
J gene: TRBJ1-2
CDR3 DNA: TGTGCCAGCAGTTACGGACCACAGGGGGCGGGTGGCTACACCTTC
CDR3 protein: CASSYGPQGAGGYTF

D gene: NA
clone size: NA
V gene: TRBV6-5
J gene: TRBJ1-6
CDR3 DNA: TGTGCCAGCATGGGGATCTCCTATAATTCACCCCTCCACTTT
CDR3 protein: CASMGISYNSPLHF

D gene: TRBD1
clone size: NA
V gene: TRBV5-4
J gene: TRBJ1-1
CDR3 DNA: TGTGCCAGCAGCTTTTACATCGGGACAGCGAACACTGAAGCTTTCTTT
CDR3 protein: CASSFYIGTANTEAFF

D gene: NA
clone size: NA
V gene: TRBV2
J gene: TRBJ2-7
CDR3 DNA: TGTGCCAGCACGTCGGGGGACGAGCAGTACTTC
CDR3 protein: CASTSGDEQYF

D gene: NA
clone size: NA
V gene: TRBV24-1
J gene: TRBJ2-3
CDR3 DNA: TGTGCCACCAGTGAGCGGACAGATACGCAGTATTTT
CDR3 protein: CATSERTDTQYF

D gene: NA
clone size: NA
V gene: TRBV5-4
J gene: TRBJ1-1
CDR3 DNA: TGTGCCAGCAGCTTGTACCTGGGGCGCACTGAAGCTTTCTTT
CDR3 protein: CASSLYLGRTEAFF

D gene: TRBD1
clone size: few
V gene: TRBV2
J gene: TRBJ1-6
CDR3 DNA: TGTGCCAGCCTTCCGGGACAGGTTTCACCCCTCCACTTT
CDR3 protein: CASLPGQVSPLHF

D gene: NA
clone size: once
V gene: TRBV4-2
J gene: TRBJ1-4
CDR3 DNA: TGTGCCAGCAGCCAAGCGGGGTCTAATGAAAAACTGTTTTTT
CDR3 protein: CASSQAGSNEKLFF

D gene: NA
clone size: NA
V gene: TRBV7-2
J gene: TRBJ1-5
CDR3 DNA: TGTGCCAGCAGCTTAGCAGGGTATAGCAATCAGCCCCAGCATTTT
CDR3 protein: CASSLAGYSNQPQHF

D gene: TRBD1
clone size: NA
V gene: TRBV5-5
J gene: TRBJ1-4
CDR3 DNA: TGTGCCAGCAGCTTGGCGGGACAGGGTAGGTTGGACGAAAAACTGTTTTTT
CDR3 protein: CASSLAGQGRLDEKLFF

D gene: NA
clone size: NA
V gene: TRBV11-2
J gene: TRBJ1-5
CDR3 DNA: TGTGCCAGCAGCAAGACAGGTAATAGCAATCAGCCCCAGCATTTT
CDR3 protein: CASSKTGNSNQPQHF

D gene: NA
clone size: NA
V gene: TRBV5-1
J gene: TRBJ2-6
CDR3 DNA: TGCGCCAGCAGCTTGGATCCGGGGGCGTATGGGGCCAACGTCCTGACTTTC
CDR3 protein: CASSLDPGAYGANVLTF

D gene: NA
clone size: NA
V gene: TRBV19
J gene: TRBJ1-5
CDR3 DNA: TGTGCCAGTAGGCGGACGGATGAACAGCCCCAGCATTTT
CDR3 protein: CASRRTDEQPQHF

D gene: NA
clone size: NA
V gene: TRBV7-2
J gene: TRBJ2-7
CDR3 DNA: TGTGCCAGCACCATGTGGAACGAGCAGTACTTC
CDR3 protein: CASTMWNEQYF

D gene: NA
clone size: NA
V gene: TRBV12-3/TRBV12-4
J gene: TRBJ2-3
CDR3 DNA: TGTGCCAGCAGTGCAGATACGCAGTATTTT
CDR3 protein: CASSADTQYF

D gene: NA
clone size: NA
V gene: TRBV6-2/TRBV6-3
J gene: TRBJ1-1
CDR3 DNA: TGTGCCAGCAGTTACCTTGGGGGTTCGGGCGCTGAAGCTTTCTTT
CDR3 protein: CASSYLGGSGAEAFF

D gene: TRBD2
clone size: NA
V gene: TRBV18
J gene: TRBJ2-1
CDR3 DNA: TGTGCCAGCTCACCAGTCAGCGGGGGGGGCTCCTACAATGAGCAGTTCTTC
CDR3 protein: CASSPVSGGGSYNEQFF

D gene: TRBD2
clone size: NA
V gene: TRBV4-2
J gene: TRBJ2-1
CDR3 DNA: TGTGCCAGCAGCCAGGGACTAGCGGGGGGCGGAGAGGAGCAGTTCTTC
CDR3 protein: CASSQGLAGGGEEQFF

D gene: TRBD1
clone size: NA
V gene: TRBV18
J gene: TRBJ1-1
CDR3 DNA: TGTGCCAGCTCACTGGCCGGGACAGGGGAAGGCACTGAAGCTTTCTTT
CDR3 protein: CASSLAGTGEGTEAFF

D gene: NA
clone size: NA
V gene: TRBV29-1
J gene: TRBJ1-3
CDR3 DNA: TGCAGCGTTGAAGTCGGGGGCTACACCATATATTTT
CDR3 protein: CSVEVGGYTIYF

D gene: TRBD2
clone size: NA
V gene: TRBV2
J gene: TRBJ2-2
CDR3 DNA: TGTGCCAGCAGGACTAGCGGGGCGAACACCGGGGAGCTGTTTTTT
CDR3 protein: CASRTSGANTGELFF

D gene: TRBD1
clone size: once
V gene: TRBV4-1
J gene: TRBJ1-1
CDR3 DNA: TGCGCCAGCAGCCAAGGGAGGGACAGGGGGAACACTGAAGCTTTCTTT
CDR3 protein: CASSQGRDRGNTEAFF

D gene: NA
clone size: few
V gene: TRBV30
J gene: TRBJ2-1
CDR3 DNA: TGTGCCTGGAGTGGGGATACAGGGTGGAATGAGCAGTTCTTC
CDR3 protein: CAWSGDTGWNEQFF

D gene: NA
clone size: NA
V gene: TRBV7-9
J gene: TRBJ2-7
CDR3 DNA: TGTGCCAGCAGCTTTGTTAGCGCGGCGGGGGAGCAGTACTTC
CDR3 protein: CASSFVSAAGEQYF

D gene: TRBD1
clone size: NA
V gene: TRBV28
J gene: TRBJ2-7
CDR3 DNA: TGTGCCAGCAGTTCAGGGGGCAGCGTCTACGAGCAGTACTTC
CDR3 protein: CASSSGGSVYEQYF

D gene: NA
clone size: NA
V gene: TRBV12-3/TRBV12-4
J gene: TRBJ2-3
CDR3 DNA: TGTGCCAGCAGTTTAGACTACACAGATACGCAGTATTTT
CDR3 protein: CASSLDYTDTQYF

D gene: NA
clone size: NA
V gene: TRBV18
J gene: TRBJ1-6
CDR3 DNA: TGTGCCAGCTCACCCAGGGAGACGCCAGGCAGGCTTCCAGGGGCGCATTATTCACCCCTCCACTTT
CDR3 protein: CASSPRETPGRLPGAHYSPLHF

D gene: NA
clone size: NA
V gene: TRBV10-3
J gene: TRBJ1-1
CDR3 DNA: TGTGCCATCAAGGAGGTTGACACTGAAGCTTTCTTT
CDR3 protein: CAIKEVDTEAFF

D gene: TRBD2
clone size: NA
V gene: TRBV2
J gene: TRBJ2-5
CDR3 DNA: TGTGCCAGCAGTCCTCAGAGGAGACTAGCACAAGAGACCCAGTACTTC
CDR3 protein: CASSPQRRLAQETQYF

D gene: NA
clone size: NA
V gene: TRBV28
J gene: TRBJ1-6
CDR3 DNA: TGTGCCAGCAGTCCTCCGCCGACAGGCATCTTTAGCTCCTATAATTCACCCCTCCACTTT
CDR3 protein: CASSPPPTGIFSSYNSPLHF

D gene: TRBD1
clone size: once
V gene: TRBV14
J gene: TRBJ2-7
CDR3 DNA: TGTGCCAGCAGCCAGACAGCGGGACAGGGGACCTACGAGCAGTACTTC
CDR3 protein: CASSQTAGQGTYEQYF

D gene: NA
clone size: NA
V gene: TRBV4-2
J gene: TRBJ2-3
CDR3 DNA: TGTGCCAGCAGCCAAGGGCGGGGCACAGATACGCAGTATTTT
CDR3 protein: CASSQGRGTDTQYF

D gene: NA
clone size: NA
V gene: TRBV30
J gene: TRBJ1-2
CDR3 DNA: TGTGCCTGGAGTGTCGGGGAGAGGAGCTATGGCTACACCTTC
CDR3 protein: CAWSVGERSYGYTF

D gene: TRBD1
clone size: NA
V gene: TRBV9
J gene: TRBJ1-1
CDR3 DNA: TGTGCCAGCAGCGTGACAACGACAGGGAGCACTGAAGCTTTCTTT
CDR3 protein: CASSVTTTGSTEAFF

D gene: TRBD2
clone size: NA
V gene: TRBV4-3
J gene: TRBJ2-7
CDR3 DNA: TGCGCCAGCAGCCAAGCGACTAGCGGGAGCTACGGGCAGTACTTC
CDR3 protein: CASSQATSGSYGQYF

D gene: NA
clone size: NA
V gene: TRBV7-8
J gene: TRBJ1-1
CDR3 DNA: TGTGCCAGCAGCCCACGGGAGCTGGGGGGGAACACTGAAGCTTTCTTT
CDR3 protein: CASSPRELGGNTEAFF

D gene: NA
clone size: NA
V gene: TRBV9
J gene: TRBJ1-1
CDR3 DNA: TGTGCCAGCAGCGTAAGGGTAGGGTCCACTGAAGCTTTCTTT
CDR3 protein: CASSVRVGSTEAFF

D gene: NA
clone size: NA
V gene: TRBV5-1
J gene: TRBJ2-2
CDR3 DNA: TGCGCCAGCAGCTTGGCGGGGTCAGGCAGCGGGGAGCTGTTTTTT
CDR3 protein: CASSLAGSGSGELFF

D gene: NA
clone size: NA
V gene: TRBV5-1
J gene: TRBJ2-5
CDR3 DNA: TGCGCCAGCAGCCCCCGGGGGTTAGACCAAGAGACCCAGTACTTC
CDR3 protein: CASSPRGLDQETQYF

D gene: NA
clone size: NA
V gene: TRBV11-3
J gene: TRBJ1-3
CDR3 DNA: TGTGCCAGCAGCTTCTACTCCGGAAACACCATATATTTT
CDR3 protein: CASSFYSGNTIYF

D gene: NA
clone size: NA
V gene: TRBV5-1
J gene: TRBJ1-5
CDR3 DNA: TGCGCCAGCAGCTTGGAGGGCAGGGGAGACCAGCCCCAGCATTTT
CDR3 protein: CASSLEGRGDQPQHF

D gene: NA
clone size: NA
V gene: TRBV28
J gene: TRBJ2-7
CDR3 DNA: TGTGCCAGCAGTTTCCTATACGAGCAGTACTTC
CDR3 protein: CASSFLYEQYF

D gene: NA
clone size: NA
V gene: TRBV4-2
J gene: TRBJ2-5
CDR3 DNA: TGTGCCAGCAGCCAAGACCTACTAGGGGGGGCGGTAAAAGAGACCCAGTACTTC
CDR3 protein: CASSQDLLGGAVKETQYF

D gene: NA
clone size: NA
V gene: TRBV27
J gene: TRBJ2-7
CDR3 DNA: TGTGCCAGCAGTTTAAACTTAAACTCCTACGAGCAGTACTTC
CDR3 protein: CASSLNLNSYEQYF

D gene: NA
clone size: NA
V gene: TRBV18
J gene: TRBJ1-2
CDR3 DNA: TGTGCCAGCTCGGAGACTTCTGTCGGCTACACCTTC
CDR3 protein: CASSETSVGYTF

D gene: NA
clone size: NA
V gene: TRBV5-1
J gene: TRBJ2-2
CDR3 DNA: TGCGCCAGCAGCTCCTCTCACGGGGAGCTGTTTTTT
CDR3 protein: CASSSSHGELFF

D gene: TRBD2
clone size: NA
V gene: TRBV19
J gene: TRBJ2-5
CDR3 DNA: TGTGCCAGTAGTACCAGCGGGGTCCAAGAGACCCAGTACTTC
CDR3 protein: CASSTSGVQETQYF

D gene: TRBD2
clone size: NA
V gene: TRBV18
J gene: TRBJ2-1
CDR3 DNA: TGTGCCAGCTCACCCTCAGCGGGAGGCGTCAATGAGCAGTTCTTC
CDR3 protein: CASSPSAGGVNEQFF